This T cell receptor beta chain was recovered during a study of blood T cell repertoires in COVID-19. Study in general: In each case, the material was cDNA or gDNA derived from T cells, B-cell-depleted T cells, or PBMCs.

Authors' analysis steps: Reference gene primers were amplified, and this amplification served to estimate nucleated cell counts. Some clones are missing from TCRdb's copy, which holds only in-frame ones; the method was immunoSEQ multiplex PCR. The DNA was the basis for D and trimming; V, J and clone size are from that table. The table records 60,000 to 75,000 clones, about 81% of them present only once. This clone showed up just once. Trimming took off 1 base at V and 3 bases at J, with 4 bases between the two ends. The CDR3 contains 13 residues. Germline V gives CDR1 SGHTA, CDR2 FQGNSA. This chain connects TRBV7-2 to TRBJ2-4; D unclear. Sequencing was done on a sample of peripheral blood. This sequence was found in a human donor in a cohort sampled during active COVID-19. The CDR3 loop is CASSLVDKNIQYF. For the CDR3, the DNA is TGTGCCAGCAGCTTAGTAGACAAAAACATTCAGTACTTC.